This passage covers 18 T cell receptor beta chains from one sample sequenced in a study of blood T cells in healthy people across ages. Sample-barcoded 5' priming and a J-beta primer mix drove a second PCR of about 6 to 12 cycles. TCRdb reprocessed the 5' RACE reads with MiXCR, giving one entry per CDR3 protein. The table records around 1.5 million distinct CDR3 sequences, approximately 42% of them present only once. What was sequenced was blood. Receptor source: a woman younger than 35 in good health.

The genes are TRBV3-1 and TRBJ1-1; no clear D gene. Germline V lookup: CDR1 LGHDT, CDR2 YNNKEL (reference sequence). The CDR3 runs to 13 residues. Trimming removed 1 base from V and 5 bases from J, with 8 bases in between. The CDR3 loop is CASSQGRRTEAFF. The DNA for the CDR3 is TGTGCCAGCAGCCAAGGTCGGCGAACTGAAGCTTTCTTT.

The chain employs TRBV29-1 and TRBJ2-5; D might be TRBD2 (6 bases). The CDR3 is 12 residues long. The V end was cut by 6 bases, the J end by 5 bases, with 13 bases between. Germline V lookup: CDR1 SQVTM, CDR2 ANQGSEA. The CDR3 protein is CSVRSGRETQYF. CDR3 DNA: TGCAGCGTCCGTAGCGGCCGGGAGACCCAGTACTTC.

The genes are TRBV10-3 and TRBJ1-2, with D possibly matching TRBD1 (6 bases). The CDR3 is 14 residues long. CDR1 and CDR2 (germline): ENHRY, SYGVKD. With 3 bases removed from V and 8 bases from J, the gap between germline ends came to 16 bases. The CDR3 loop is CAISESGQMRGYTF. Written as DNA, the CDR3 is TGTGCCATCAGTGAATCCGGACAGATGCGAGGCTACACCTTC.

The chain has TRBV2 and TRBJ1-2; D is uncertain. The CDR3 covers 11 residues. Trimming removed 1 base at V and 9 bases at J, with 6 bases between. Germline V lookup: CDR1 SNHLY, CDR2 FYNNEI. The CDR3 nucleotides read TGTGCCAGCAGTGAAGGGTGGAGCTACACCTTC. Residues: CASSEGWSYTF.

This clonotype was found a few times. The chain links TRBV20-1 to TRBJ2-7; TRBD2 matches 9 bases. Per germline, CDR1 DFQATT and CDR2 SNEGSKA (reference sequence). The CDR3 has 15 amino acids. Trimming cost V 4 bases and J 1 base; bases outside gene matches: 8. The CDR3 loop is CSAKSGTSSSYEQYF. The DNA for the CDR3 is TGCAGTGCTAAATCCGGGACTAGCAGTTCCTACGAGCAGTACTTC.

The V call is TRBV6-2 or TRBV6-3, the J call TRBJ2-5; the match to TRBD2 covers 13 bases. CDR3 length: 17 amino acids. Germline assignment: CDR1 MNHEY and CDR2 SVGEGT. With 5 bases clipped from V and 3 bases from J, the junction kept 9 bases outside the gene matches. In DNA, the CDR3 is TGTGCCAGCAGTACTAGCGGGAGGGCCTCTTTAGAAGAGACCCAGTACTTC. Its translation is CASSTSGRASLEETQYF.

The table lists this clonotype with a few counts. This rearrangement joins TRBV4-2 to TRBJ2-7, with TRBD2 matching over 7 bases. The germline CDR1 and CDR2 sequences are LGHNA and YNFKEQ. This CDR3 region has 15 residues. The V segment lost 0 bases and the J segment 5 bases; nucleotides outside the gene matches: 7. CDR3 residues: CASSQDLGGSDEQYF. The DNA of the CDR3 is TGTGCCAGCAGCCAAGATCTGGGCGGGAGCGACGAGCAGTACTTC.

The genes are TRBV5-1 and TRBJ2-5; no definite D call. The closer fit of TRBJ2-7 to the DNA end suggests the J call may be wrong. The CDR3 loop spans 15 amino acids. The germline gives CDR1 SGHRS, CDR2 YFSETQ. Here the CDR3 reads CASSSRAGVVHEQYF. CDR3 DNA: TGCGCCAGCAGCTCCCGCGCTGGCGTGGTCCACGAGCAGTACTTC.

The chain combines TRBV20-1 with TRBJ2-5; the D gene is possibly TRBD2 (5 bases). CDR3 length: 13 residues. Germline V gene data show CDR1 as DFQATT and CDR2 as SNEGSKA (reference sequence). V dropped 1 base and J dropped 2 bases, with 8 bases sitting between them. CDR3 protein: CSARGTPQETQYF. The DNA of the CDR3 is TGCAGTGCTAGAGGGACTCCACAAGAGACCCAGTACTTC.

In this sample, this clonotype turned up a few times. CDR3 sequence (DNA): TGCAGCGTTTTCCTCTCTGGGGCCAACGTCCTGACTTTC. It translates to CSVFLSGANVLTF. The V call is TRBV29-1, the J call TRBJ2-6; D is unclear. V was shortened by 5 bases and J by 0 bases, with 5 bases between the two germline ends. The germline CDR1 and CDR2 sequences are SQVTM and ANQGSEA. The CDR3 length is 13 residues. The full variable domain, in which reference TRBV29-1 and TRBJ2-6 provide the parts outside the CDR3, is SAVISQKPSRDICQRGTSLTIQCQVDSQVTMMFWYRQQPGQSLTLIATANQGSEATYESGFVIDKFPISRPNLTFSTLTVSNMSPEDSSIYLCSVFLSGANVLTFGAGSRLTVL.

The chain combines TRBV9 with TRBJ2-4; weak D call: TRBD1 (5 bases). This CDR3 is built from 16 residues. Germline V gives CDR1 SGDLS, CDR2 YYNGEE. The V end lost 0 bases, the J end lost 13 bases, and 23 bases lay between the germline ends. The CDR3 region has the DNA TGTGCCAGCAGCGTAGTCGACAGAAGCTCCTACAATGAGCAGTACTTC. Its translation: CASSVVDRSSYNEQYF.

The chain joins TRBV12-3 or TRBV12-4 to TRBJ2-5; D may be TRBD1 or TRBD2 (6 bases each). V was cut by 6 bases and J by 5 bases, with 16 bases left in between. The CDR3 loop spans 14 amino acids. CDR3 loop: CASRSRGAGETQYF. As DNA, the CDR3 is TGTGCCAGCAGGTCAAGGGGGGCGGGGGAGACCCAGTACTTC.

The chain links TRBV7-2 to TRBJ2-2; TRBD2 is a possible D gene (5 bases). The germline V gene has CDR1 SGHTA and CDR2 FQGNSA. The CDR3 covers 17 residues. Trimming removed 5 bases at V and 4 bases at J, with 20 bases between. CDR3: CASSRPPSTSSTGELFF. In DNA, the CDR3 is TGTGCCAGCAGCCGACCCCCTAGCACCTCGAGCACCGGGGAGCTGTTTTTT.

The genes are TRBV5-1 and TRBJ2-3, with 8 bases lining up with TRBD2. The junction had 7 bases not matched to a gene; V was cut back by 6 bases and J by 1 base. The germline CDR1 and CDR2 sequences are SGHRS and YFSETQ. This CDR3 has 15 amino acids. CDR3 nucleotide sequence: TGCGCCAGCACCCCGGCGGGGGGTCGCACAGATACGCAGTATTTT. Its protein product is CASTPAGGRTDTQYF.

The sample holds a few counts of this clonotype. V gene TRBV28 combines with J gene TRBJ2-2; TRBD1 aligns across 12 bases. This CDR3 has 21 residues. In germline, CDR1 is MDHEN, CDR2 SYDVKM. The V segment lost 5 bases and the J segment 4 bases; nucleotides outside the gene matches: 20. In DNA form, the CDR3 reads TGTGCCAGCAGTACATCGAACATTTACCGGGACAGGGGGCAGTTCACCGGGGAGCTGTTTTTT. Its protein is CASSTSNIYRDRGQFTGELFF.

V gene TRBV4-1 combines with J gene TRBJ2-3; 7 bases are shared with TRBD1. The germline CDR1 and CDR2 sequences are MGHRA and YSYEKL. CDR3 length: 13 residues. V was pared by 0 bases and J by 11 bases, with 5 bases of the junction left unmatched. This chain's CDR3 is CASSQDARDRQYF. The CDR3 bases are TGCGCCAGCAGCCAAGACGCTCGGGACAGGCAGTATTTT.

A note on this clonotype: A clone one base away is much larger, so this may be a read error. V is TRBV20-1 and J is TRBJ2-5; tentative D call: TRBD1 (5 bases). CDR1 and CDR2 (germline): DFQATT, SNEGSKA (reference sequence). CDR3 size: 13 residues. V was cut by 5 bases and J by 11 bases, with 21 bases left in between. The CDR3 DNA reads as TGCAGTGCTGGTGGGGCCGAACACAATGAGCAGTACTTC. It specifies CSAGGAEHNEQYF.

DNA for the CDR3: TGTGCCAGCACCCCCACCGGGACAGCTAATGAAAAACTGTTTTTT. As protein: CASTPTGTANEKLFF. The chain carries TRBV5-6 and TRBJ1-4; 7 bases fit TRBD1. The CDR3 loop spans 15 amino acids. CDR1 SGHDT and CDR2 YYEEEE come from the germline V gene. Trimming took 6 bases from V and 3 from J; bases not matched to a gene: 8.